These 3 T cell receptor beta chains were all obtained from the same sample, sequenced in a study of blood T cell repertoires in COVID-19. Only in-frame clones appear in the TCRdb table, and some are missing; sequencing was by immunoSEQ multiplex PCR. The top ten hold 15% to 20% of the sample, which has 75,000 to 100,000 clones, about 89% seen once. Sequenced material: peripheral blood. The receptors stem from a human donor in a cohort sampled during active COVID-19.

The chain couples TRBV4-3 to TRBJ2-1, with 8 bases lining up with TRBD1. Germline trimming cut 4 bases from V and 6 bases from J; bases unmatched to any gene: 11. The CDR3 length is 16 residues. The germline CDR1 and CDR2 sequences are LGHNA and YSLEER. The CDR3 nucleotides are TGCGCCAGCAGCCTTCGATGGGGACAGGTTGGCAATGAGCAGTTCTTC. Translated: CASSLRWGQVGNEQFF.

The chain employs TRBV19 and TRBJ1-5, with D unclear. V shed 6 bases and J shed 5 bases, with 14 bases lying between them. Germline CDR1 LNHDA, CDR2 SQIVND (reference sequence). The CDR3 has 14 amino acids. CDR3 amino acids: CASSLNRLDQPQHF. The CDR3 DNA sequence: TGTGCCAGTAGCTTGAACCGGTTAGATCAGCCCCAGCATTTT.

This chain connects TRBV24-1 to TRBJ1-2; weak D call: TRBD1 (5 bases). With 3 bases removed from V and 8 bases from J, the gap between germline ends came to 15 bases. The CDR3 runs 14 residues. Germline values: CDR1 KGHDR, CDR2 SFDVKD. The CDR3 DNA reads as TGTGCCACCAGTGATCTTGGGGGGACTGGCGGCTACACCTTC. Residues: CATSDLGGTGGYTF.